A single sample gave rise to the 5 T cell receptor beta chains below, sequenced in a study of OX40 agonist ivuxolimab in advanced cancers. Assay used: immunoSEQ multiplex PCR; TCRdb lists only in-frame clones, some missing. This sample carries tens of thousands of clones, around four fifths of them seen once, and the ten largest clones take 5.5% to 7%. Specimen: CD4+ or CD8+ T cells sorted from blood, collected in a trial of the OX40 agonist ivuxolimab. The receptor source for this set is an adult with an advanced solid tumor such as melanoma, head and neck, liver or kidney cancer.

A few counts support this clone. The genes are TRBV11-2 and TRBJ2-1; 7 bases are a match to TRBD1. Per the germline V gene, CDR1 is SGHAT and CDR2 is FQNNGV. The trim removed 8 bases at V and 7 bases at J, leaving 8 bases unmatched. The CDR3 length is 13 residues. This CDR3 reads CASRRTGNNEQFF. The CDR3 coding sequence is TGTGCCAGCCGCCGGACAGGAAATAATGAGCAGTTCTTC.

The gene calls are TRBV6-9 and TRBJ1-5; D uncertain. CDR1 MNHGY and CDR2 SVAAGI come from the germline V gene. The CDR3 spans 17 residues. V shed 8 bases and J shed 5 bases, with 25 bases lying between them. CDR3 nucleotide sequence: TGTGCCAGCGGCAATTTCCGGGGAGGGAATGTGGATCAGCCCCAGCATTTT. Translation: CASGNFRGGNVDQPQHF.

With regard to this clone: One end of the junction varies from germline; a read error may be responsible. The gene calls are TRBV7-2 and TRBJ1-2; the match to TRBD1 covers 8 bases. This CDR3 spans 13 amino acids. The germline CDR1 and CDR2 sequences are SGHTA and FQGNSA. CDR3 region: CASSLGQGPGYTF. The CDR3 DNA follows: TGTGCCAGCAGTTTAGGACAGGGTCCAGGCTACACCTTC.

The chain uses TRBV5-8 and TRBJ1-5; 8 nucleotides line up with TRBD1. The ends lost 4 bases at V and 1 base at J; junction bases unmatched: 4. Germline CDR1 SGHTS, CDR2 YDEGEE. The CDR3 runs to 15 residues. This chain's CDR3 is CASSRNRGSNQPQHF. The CDR3 DNA sequence: TGTGCCAGCAGCCGGAACAGGGGGAGCAATCAGCCCCAGCATTTT.

This sequence joins TRBV18 and TRBJ1-6, with D possibly matching TRBD1 (5 bases). CDR3 length equals 15 residues. The germline CDR1 and CDR2 sequences are KGHSH and LQKENI. V lost 3 bases to trimming and J lost 6 bases, with 12 bases between them. The CDR3 DNA sequence: TGTGCCAGCTCACCCGCCTCAGGGCGTAATTCACCCCTCCACTTT. Translated, it gives CASSPASGRNSPLHF.